A single T cell receptor (beta chain) is shown here with its context. Per germline, CDR1 MNHEY and CDR2 SMNVEV (reference sequence). V lost 7 bases, J lost 5 bases, and 15 bases lay in between. The CDR3 has 15 residues. Using immunoSEQ multiplex PCR, the repertoire was profiled, and TCRdb retains in-frame clones only, with some absent. The repertoire consists of 150,000 to 200,000 clones, with roughly 78% occurring once and the leading ten covering around 2.8%. These data are taken from a study of blood T cell repertoires in COVID-19. The specimen was peripheral blood. The chain has TRBV27 and TRBJ1-6, with a weak D call TRBD1 (6 bases). This TCR came from a woman of 80 years or more with active or convalescent COVID-19. The CDR3 here is CASTLMTGDNSPLHF. The CDR3 DNA follows: TGTGCCAGCACCCTGATGACAGGTGATAATTCACCCCTCCACTTT.